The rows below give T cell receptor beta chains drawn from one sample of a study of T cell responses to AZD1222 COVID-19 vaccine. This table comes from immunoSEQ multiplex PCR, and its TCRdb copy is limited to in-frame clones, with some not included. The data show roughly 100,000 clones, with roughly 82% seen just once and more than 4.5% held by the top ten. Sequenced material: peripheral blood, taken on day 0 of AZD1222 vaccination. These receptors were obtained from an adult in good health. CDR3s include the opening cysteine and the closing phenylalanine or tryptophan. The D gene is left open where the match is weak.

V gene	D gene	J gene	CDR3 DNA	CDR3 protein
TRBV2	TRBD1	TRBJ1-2	TGTGCCAGCAGGGCGACAGGGGGCGCTTCTACCTTC	CASRATGGASTF
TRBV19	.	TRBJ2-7	TGTGCCAGTAGTATTGGGAAAGGTACCTACGAGCAGTACTTC	CASSIGKGTYEQYF
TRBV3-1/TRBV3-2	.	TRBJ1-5	TGTGCCAGCAGCCAAAACAGGGGCAATCAGCCCCAGCATTTT	CASSQNRGNQPQHF
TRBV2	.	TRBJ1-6	TGTGCCAGCAGTGAAGTAGGGGGGTGGAATTCACCCCTCCACTTT	CASSEVGGWNSPLHF
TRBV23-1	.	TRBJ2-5	TGCGCCAGCAGTCAGCAGGGTAAAGAGACCCAGTACTTC	CASSQQGKETQYF
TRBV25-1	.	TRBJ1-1	TGTGCCAGCACTAGAGGGGGAAACACTGAAGCTTTCTTT	CASTRGGNTEAFF
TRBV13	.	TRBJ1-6	TGTGCCAGCAGCGGGAATAATTCACCCCTCCACTTT	CASSGNNSPLHF
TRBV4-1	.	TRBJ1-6	TGCGCCAGCAGCCAAGACGATGGGATTTCACCCCTCCACTTT	CASSQDDGISPLHF
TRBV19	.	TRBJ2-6	TGTGCCAGTACTTTTCGCGGAGGGACTGGGGCCAACGTCCTGACTTTC	CASTFRGGTGANVLTF
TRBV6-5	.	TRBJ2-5	TGTGCCAGCAGTTACTCGACCACCCAAGAGACCCAGTACTTC	CASSYSTTQETQYF
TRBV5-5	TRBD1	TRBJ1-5	TGTGCCAGCAGCTTGGAACCAGGGGGCGTAGGGAACAATCAGCCCCAGCATTTT	CASSLEPGGVGNNQPQHF
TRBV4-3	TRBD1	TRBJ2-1	TGCGCCAGCAGCCAAGATAGGACAGGGCAATCGCAGTTCTTC	CASSQDRTGQSQFF
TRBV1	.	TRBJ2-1	TGCACCAGCAGCCAAAGTGGACTAGTTCTCGATGAGCAGTTCTTC	CTSSQSGLVLDEQFF
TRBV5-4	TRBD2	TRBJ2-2	TGTGCCAGCAGCTTGACTAGCGGGAACACCGGGGAGCTGTTTTTT	CASSLTSGNTGELFF
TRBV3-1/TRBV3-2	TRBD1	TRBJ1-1	TGTGCCAGCAGCCCGAGATTACAGGGGAGATGGACTGAAGCTTTCTTT	CASSPRLQGRWTEAFF